This T cell receptor beta chain was identified in a study of cytomegalovirus exposure and HLA in healthy donors. Study-wide results and caveats: Some TCR beta chains (approximately 180 of them) were listed as cytomegalovirus-associated. Versus the approximately 670-donor mean, an Asian-associated ancestry cluster reportedly showed fewer N-insertions in a later analysis. Reports showed the classifier diagnosing cytomegalovirus status with high specificity and sensitivity.

Trimming removed 6 bases at V and 2 bases at J, with 11 bases between. Germline V gives CDR1 LNHDA, CDR2 SQIVND (reference sequence). This CDR3 comprises 14 residues. A multiplex PCR was run with 60 Vbeta primers and 13 Jbeta primers. Assay: immunoSEQ multiplex PCR; the TCRdb copy retains only in-frame clones and omits some. The sample lists 100,000 to 150,000 clones, approximately 75% occurring once. As regards this clone: The antigen remains undetermined.

Material: PBMCs. The V and J genes are TRBV19 and TRBJ1-5; the D gene is possibly TRBD1 (5 bases). The sequence was obtained from a male donor in good health and CMV-seronegative. The CDR3 region is CASRWGRGNQPQHF. The CDR3 DNA reads as TGTGCCAGTAGATGGGGCCGGGGCAATCAGCCCCAGCATTTT.